One sample yielded the 30 T cell receptor beta chains listed below, sequenced in a study of beta chain features in type 1 diabetes. The authors reverse transcribed all of the isolated RNA, so sequencing captured expressed TCRB transcripts. Assay used: immunoSEQ multiplex PCR; TCRdb lists only in-frame clones, some missing. The repertoire holds 200,000 to 250,000 clones, with over 8.5% as singletons. Sample: naive CD4+ T cells from blood. The source of these receptors is a young woman in good health.

This clone has only a few counts. The CDR3 DNA reads TGTGCCAGCACCGAGTACGGGTCTCTTGCTTACGAGCAGTACTTC. This sequence encodes CASTEYGSLAYEQYF. The V gene is TRBV7-9, the J gene TRBJ2-7; no reliable D call. V was pared by 7 bases and J by 4 bases, with 20 bases between. This CDR3 has 15 residues. Germline CDR1 SEHNR, CDR2 FQNEAQ (reference sequence).

The genes are TRBV18 and TRBJ2-1, with D perhaps matching TRBD1 (6 bases). The CDR3 covers 16 residues. The V and J ends lost 0 bases and 4 bases respectively, with 13 bases between them. Germline V gives CDR1 KGHSH, CDR2 LQKENI. CDR3: CASSPPRAGTYNEQFF. The CDR3 DNA reads TGTGCCAGCTCACCACCGAGGGCAGGGACATACAATGAGCAGTTCTTC. The full variable domain, rest sourced from reference TRBV18 and TRBJ2-1, is NAGVMQNPRHLVRRRGQEARLRCSPMKGHSHVYWYRQLPEEGLKFMVYLQKENIIDESGMPKERFSAEFPKEGPSILRIQQVVRGDSAAYFCASSPPRAGTYNEQFFGPGTRLTVL.

This clone was counted between two and nine times. The chain links TRBV19 to TRBJ1-4, with D unresolved. This CDR3 spans 16 amino acids. The germline V and J ends were trimmed by 3 bases and 4 bases, with 15 bases remaining between them. Germline loops: CDR1 LNHDA, CDR2 SQIVND (reference sequence). The CDR3 reads CASSMLRTENNEKLFF. Here the CDR3 DNA reads TGTGCCAGTAGTATGCTGAGAACAGAGAATAATGAAAAACTGTTTTTT.

This clone was observed many times. The V call is TRBV29-1, the J call TRBJ2-1; maybe TRBD1 (5 bases). V lost 6 bases to trimming and J lost 7 bases, with 10 bases between them. This CDR3 is 11 amino acids long. In germline, CDR1 is SQVTM, CDR2 ANQGSEA. CDR3 amino acids: CSVDRGNEQFF. CDR3 sequence (DNA): TGCAGCGTAGATAGGGGAAATGAGCAGTTCTTC.

The V and J genes are TRBV5-1 and TRBJ2-5, with 9 bases matching TRBD1. Looked up from germline, CDR1 is SGHRS and CDR2 is YFSETQ. The CDR3 is 14 amino acids. The ends lost 3 bases at V and 4 bases at J; junction bases unmatched: 4. The CDR3: CASSSDRGGETQYF. For the CDR3, the DNA is TGCGCCAGCAGCTCGGACAGGGGTGGAGAGACCCAGTACTTC.

This chain joins TRBV27 and TRBJ2-3; 10 bases are shared with TRBD1. Germline CDR1 is MNHEY and CDR2 is SMNVEV (reference sequence). After removal of 6 bases from V and 6 bases from J, the junction contained 9 bases not matched to a gene. There are 15 residues in the CDR3. The CDR3 protein is CASRGRTGGTDTQYF. The DNA for the CDR3 is TGTGCCAGCAGGGGTCGGACAGGGGGGACGGATACGCAGTATTTT.

This clone was recorded a few times. The V and J genes are TRBV4-1 and TRBJ2-3, with D perhaps matching TRBD2 (6 bases). V lost 0 bases and J lost 6, with 13 bases in between. CDR1 is MGHRA, CDR2 YSYEKL, per germline. This CDR3 has 15 residues. CDR3 sequence (DNA): TGCGCCAGCAGCCAAGAGGGCGCGGGAATCGATACGCAGTATTTT. Its translation is CASSQEGAGIDTQYF.

This chain links TRBV5-1 with TRBJ2-5; 9 bases map to TRBD1. The ends lost 4 bases at V and 4 bases at J; junction bases unmatched: 8. Germline V gene data show CDR1 as SGHRS and CDR2 as YFSETQ. The CDR3 length is 15 residues. CDR3 loop: CASSPVQGAGETQYF. For the CDR3, the DNA is TGCGCCAGCAGCCCGGTACAGGGGGCAGGAGAGACCCAGTACTTC.

This clone was seen only a few times. The V gene is TRBV5-8, the J gene TRBJ1-2, with D maybe TRBD1 (5 bases). The CDR3 runs to 14 residues. V was clipped by 3 bases and J by 2 bases, with 11 bases between them. Germline CDR1 and CDR2: SGHTS and YDEGEE. CDR3 region: CASSSRRGNYGYTF. CDR3 nucleotide sequence: TGTGCCAGCAGCTCACGGCGGGGGAACTATGGCTACACCTTC. Looking up the rest from reference TRBV5-8 and TRBJ1-2 gives the full variable domain: EAGVTQSPTHLIKTRGQQATLRCSPISGHTSVYWYQQALGLGLQFLLWYDEGEERNRGNFPPRFSGRQFPNYSSELNVNALELEDSALYLCASSSRRGNYGYTFGSGTRLTVV.

This clone appeared a few times. The chain links TRBV6-4 to TRBJ2-1; 10 nucleotides align to TRBD2. This CDR3 region has 16 residues. V lost 5 bases and J lost 5; bases outside the gene matches: 9. Germline V gives CDR1 MRHNA, CDR2 SNTAGT. CDR3: CASSLFSSGRDNEQFF. DNA for the CDR3: TGTGCCAGCAGTCTCTTTTCCAGCGGGAGGGACAATGAGCAGTTCTTC.

The rearrangement uses TRBV30 and TRBJ1-2; 9 bases are shared with TRBD1. The CDR3 spans 13 residues. Per germline, CDR1 GTSNPN and CDR2 SVGIG (reference sequence). J gave up 7 bases and V 2 bases, and 5 bases lay outside the gene matches. The CDR3: CAWSKQGARGYTF. DNA of the CDR3: TGTGCCTGGAGTAAACAGGGGGCGCGTGGCTACACCTTC. The full variable domain, completed using reference TRBV30 and TRBJ1-2, is SQTIHQWPATLVQPVGSPLSLECTVEGTSNPNLYWYRQAAGRGLQLLFYSVGIGQISSEVPQNLSASRPQDRQFILSSKKLLLSDSGFYLCAWSKQGARGYTFGSGTRLTVV.

The chain carries TRBV30 and TRBJ1-2, with 7 bases that match TRBD1. The CDR3 runs to 13 residues. Germline CDR1 is GTSNPN and CDR2 is SVGIG (reference sequence). Trimming cost V 4 bases and J 4 bases; bases outside gene matches: 6. DNA of the CDR3: TGTGCCTGGACTCCGACAGGGATCTATGGCTACACCTTC. Its translation is CAWTPTGIYGYTF. The full variable domain, its missing parts supplied by reference TRBV30 and TRBJ1-2, is SQTIHQWPATLVQPVGSPLSLECTVEGTSNPNLYWYRQAAGRGLQLLFYSVGIGQISSEVPQNLSASRPQDRQFILSSKKLLLSDSGFYLCAWTPTGIYGYTFGSGTRLTVV.

The rearrangement uses TRBV4-2 and TRBJ1-3, with 8 bases aligning to TRBD1. Trimming took 4 bases from V and 4 from J; bases not matched to a gene: 24. Germline V gene sequence: CDR1 LGHNA, CDR2 YNFKEQ. The CDR3 is 21 amino acids. The CDR3 spells CASSREPDRAGLLSLGNTIYF. CDR3 nucleotide sequence: TGTGCCAGCAGCCGGGAACCGGACAGGGCCGGGCTACTGTCGTTGGGAAACACCATATATTTT.

This clone occurred a few times. The V gene is TRBV5-1, the J gene TRBJ1-1, with D possibly being TRBD1 (5 bases). V lost 5 bases, J lost 1 base, and 9 bases lay in between. The CDR3 loop spans 13 amino acids. Per the germline V gene, CDR1 is SGHRS and CDR2 is YFSETQ. CDR3 nucleotide sequence: TGCGCCAGCAGGGAGGGGACGAACACTGAAGCTTTCTTT. This encodes CASREGTNTEAFF.

The chain uses TRBV2 and TRBJ1-6, with TRBD1 matching 9 bases. V lost 5 bases and J lost 10; bases outside the gene matches: 12. CDR1 SNHLY and CDR2 FYNNEI come from the germline V gene. CDR3 length equals 16 residues. The CDR3 sequence: CASSKNSGTGYSPLHF. The CDR3 DNA reads as TGTGCCAGCAGTAAGAATTCCGGGACAGGGTACTCACCCCTCCACTTT.

This chain uses TRBV5-6 with TRBJ2-5; D unclear. The DNA end favors TRBJ2-7, so the J call may be wrong. Germline values: CDR1 SGHDT, CDR2 YYEEEE. The CDR3 is 14 residues long. The CDR3 region is CASSLGPKIYEQYF. Here the CDR3 DNA reads TGTGCCAGCAGCTTGGGTCCTAAAATTTACGAGCAGTACTTC.

This chain joins TRBV7-2 and TRBJ1-2; 9 bases line up with TRBD1. Germline CDR1 SGHTA, CDR2 FQGNSA. The V and J ends lost 5 bases and 4 bases, in that order; junction bases with no gene match: 5. The CDR3 totals 14 residues. This CDR3 reads CASSRDRVPYGYTF. The DNA for the CDR3 is TGTGCCAGCAGCCGGGACAGGGTGCCCTATGGCTACACCTTC.

J is TRBJ2-1 and V is TRBV5-1, with 10 bases identical to TRBD1. Germline CDR1 and CDR2: SGHRS and YFSETQ. The ends lost 1 base at V and 8 bases at J; junction bases unmatched: 6. This CDR3 spans 15 amino acids. CDR3 sequence reads: CASSLPGQGLHEQFF. The CDR3 DNA sequence: TGCGCCAGCAGCTTGCCGGGACAGGGGCTCCATGAGCAGTTCTTC.

This clone was observed a handful of times. The rearrangement links TRBV30 to TRBJ1-4, with D tentatively TRBD1 (5 bases). V lost 1 base to trimming and J lost 2 bases, with 8 bases between them. The CDR3 has 14 residues. The germline gives CDR1 GTSNPN, CDR2 SVGIG (reference sequence). The CDR3 DNA reads as TGTGCCTGGAGTGGCCAGGGTACTAATGAAAAACTGTTTTTT. It translates to CAWSGQGTNEKLFF.

This clone was found a few times. The chain is built from TRBV6-1 and TRBJ2-3; 10 bases line up with TRBD2. Trimming removed 2 bases from V and 6 bases from J; junction bases left unmatched: 11. The germline V gene has CDR1 MNHNS and CDR2 SASEGT. The CDR3 is made up of 17 amino acids. CDR3 sequence (DNA): TGTGCCAGCAGTGAACCCCGCGGGCTAGCGGGAGCCGATACGCAGTATTTT. Translated, it gives CASSEPRGLAGADTQYF.

This clone was detected only a few times. The V and J genes are TRBV30 and TRBJ1-2; TRBD1 matches 8 bases. Germline CDR1 reads GTSNPN; CDR2 reads SVGIG (reference sequence). The length of the CDR3 is 14 residues. Germline trimming cut 3 bases from V and 5 bases from J; bases unmatched to any gene: 8. The CDR3 sequence is CAWSSLGQGYGYTF. DNA for the CDR3: TGTGCCTGGAGCTCCCTAGGACAGGGATATGGCTACACCTTC.

This clone was detected only a few times. The chain recombines TRBV7-3 with TRBJ2-1, with 7 bases aligning to TRBD1. Losses at the gene ends were 5 bases for V and 6 bases for J; bases not matched to a gene: 10. Germline V gene data show CDR1 as SGHTA and CDR2 as FQGTGA. The CDR3 covers 15 residues. CDR3 protein: CASSPDRERGNEQFF. In nucleotides, the CDR3 is TGTGCCAGCAGCCCCGACAGGGAAAGGGGCAATGAGCAGTTCTTC. Variable domain in full (rest from reference TRBV7-3 and TRBJ2-1): GAGVSQTPSNKVTEKGKYVELRCDPISGHTALYWYRQSLGQGPEFLIYFQGTGAADDSGLPNDRFFAVRPEGSVSTLKIQRTERGDSAVYLCASSPDRERGNEQFFGPGTRLTVL.

V usage is TRBV6-6 and J usage is TRBJ2-7; maybe TRBD1 (6 bases). Trimming removed 8 bases at V and 6 bases at J, with 14 bases between. This CDR3 has 12 residues. Germline values: CDR1 MNHNY, CDR2 SVGAGI (reference sequence). CDR3 bases: TGTGCCAGCCAGAACTCACAGGGCGAGCAGTACTTC. It is translated as CASQNSQGEQYF.

The V gene is TRBV5-1, the J gene TRBJ2-1, with 9 bases identical to TRBD1. The germline V gene encodes CDR1 SGHRS and CDR2 YFSETQ. The CDR3 runs to 15 residues. The ends lost 7 bases at V and 3 bases at J; junction bases unmatched: 8. The CDR3: CASYRGLADYNEQFF. The CDR3 region has the DNA TGCGCCAGCTACAGGGGGCTAGCGGACTACAATGAGCAGTTCTTC.

The V and J genes are TRBV6-5 and TRBJ2-1; the D gene is possibly TRBD2 (5 bases). The V gene's germline CDR1 is MNHEY and CDR2 SVGAGI. The V gene lost 6 bases and the J gene lost 0 bases, with 12 bases spanning the gap. This CDR3 contains 15 residues. CDR3 sequence reads: CASRRTEGSYNEQFF. Here the CDR3 DNA reads TGTGCCAGCAGGCGGACTGAGGGCTCCTACAATGAGCAGTTCTTC.

The chain recombines TRBV6-6 with TRBJ2-5; D perhaps matches TRBD2 (5 bases). The CDR3 is 13 residues long. The germline V gene encodes CDR1 MNHNY and CDR2 SVGAGI (reference sequence). Trimming took 8 bases from V and 1 from J, leaving 11 bases between them. CDR3 nucleotides: TGTGCCAGCGGGAGAAATGTCCAAGAGACCCAGTACTTC. Protein: CASGRNVQETQYF.

A few counts support this clone. V is TRBV4-1 and J is TRBJ2-3, with TRBD2 matching 7 bases. The CDR3 contains 21 residues. V lost 3 bases and J lost 6; bases outside the gene matches: 27. CDR1 is MGHRA, CDR2 YSYEKL, per germline. Here the CDR3 reads CASSHNGELAPSSRVGDTQYF. DNA of the CDR3: TGCGCCAGCAGCCATAACGGGGAACTAGCGCCTTCCAGCAGGGTGGGGGATACGCAGTATTTT.

The gene calls are TRBV19 and TRBJ2-2; 10 bases line up with TRBD1. CDR1 and CDR2 from the germline V gene are LNHDA and SQIVND (reference sequence). The V segment lost 8 bases and the J segment 5 bases; nucleotides outside the gene matches: 8. This CDR3 has 15 residues. CDR3 sequence (DNA): TGTGCCAGTTCGACAGGGGGCGCGTGGACCGGGGAGCTGTTTTTT. Protein product: CASSTGGAWTGELFF. Full variable domain (rest looked up from reference TRBV19 and TRBJ2-2): DGGITQSPKYLFRKEGQNVTLSCEQNLNHDAMYWYRQDPGQGLRLIYYSQIVNDFQKGDIAEGYSVSREKKESFPLTVTSAQKNPTAFYLCASSTGGAWTGELFFGEGSRLTVL.

This clone was seen many times. The chain is built from TRBV29-1 and TRBJ2-7, with 7 nucleotides matching TRBD1. The CDR3 is made up of 13 amino acids. Germline CDR1 and CDR2: SQVTM and ANQGSEA. Trimming took 1 base from V and 4 from J; bases not matched to a gene: 4. The chain's CDR3 is CSVEAQGVYEQYF. In nucleotides, the CDR3 is TGCAGCGTTGAAGCTCAGGGGGTGTACGAGCAGTACTTC.

This clone was observed a handful of times. This chain uses TRBV4-1 with TRBJ2-7; 9 bases align to TRBD1. Germline V lookup: CDR1 MGHRA, CDR2 YSYEKL. Unmatched junction bases numbered 1, after V lost 1 base and J lost 3 bases. The CDR3 has 14 amino acids. CDR3: CASSQGTGDYEQYF. The CDR3, as DNA: TGCGCCAGCAGCCAAGGGACAGGGGACTACGAGCAGTACTTC.